This T cell receptor (beta chain) came from a study of cytomegalovirus exposure and HLA in healthy donors. The PCR contained 60 Vbeta and 13 Jbeta primers. The protocol was immunoSEQ multiplex PCR, while the TCRdb copy is restricted to in-frame clones and leaves out a portion. The profile covers some 100,000 clones, with about 70% appearing a single time and approximately 14% taken by the ten largest. Regarding this clone: Its specificity is not known. One end of the junction fails to match germline, which may point to a read error.

Study results and caveats: The investigators catalogued about 170 TCR beta chains as cytomegalovirus-associated. The number of N-insertions in an Asian-associated ancestry cluster was reportedly below the approximately 690-donor mean in a later analysis. The authors confirmed in vitro that three CMV-associated chains were specific for CMV antigens.

The germline V gene has CDR1 SSHAT and CDR2 FNYEAQ (reference sequence). The CDR3 runs to 15 residues. The receptor was isolated from a woman in her 70s in good health and CMV-seropositive. This chain connects TRBV7-7 to TRBJ2-2, with D unclear. The sample consisted of PBMCs. The CDR3 loop reads CASSLVASNTGELFF. For the CDR3, the DNA is TGTGCTAGCAGCTTAGTTGCGTCGAACACCGGGGAGCTGTTTTTT.